This T cell receptor beta chain derives from a study of blood T cell repertoires in COVID-19. Overall study context: Samples taken during acute and convalescent COVID-19 were collected in the United States, Italy and Spain. PBMCs, B-cell-depleted T cells, or T cells were the source of the cDNA or gDNA that made up the material.

Authors' methods: Cell counts per sample came from amplifying reference gene primers. The repertoire was sequenced with immunoSEQ multiplex PCR; TCRdb's copy has only in-frame clones and lacks some. Clone size and the V and J calls come from that table; the DNA yielded D and trimming. The table shows 200,000 to 250,000 clones, with approximately 80% occurring only once. This clone appeared once. V lost 4 bases to trimming and J lost 7 bases, with 13 bases between them. The length of the CDR3 is 14 residues. Germline CDR1 and CDR2: KGHDR and SFDVKD. The clonotype comes from a woman between 50 and 59 years old with acute or convalescent COVID-19. This chain links TRBV24-1 with TRBJ2-1; possibly TRBD2 for D (6 bases). Specimen: peripheral blood. The CDR3 sequence: CATSDRGVGNEQFF. In DNA form, the CDR3 reads TGTGCCACCAGTGACCGCGGGGTGGGGAATGAGCAGTTCTTC.